The 7 T cell receptor beta chains given below trace back to one sample, sequenced in a study of glioma-infiltrating T cells after dendritic cell vaccination. Clones were read by immunoSEQ multiplex PCR, and TCRdb kept only the in-frame ones, dropping some. The table shows about 100,000 clones, with 79% occurring only once. Sequencing was performed on blood, taken before dendritic cell vaccination. These receptors originate from a human donor with glioblastoma.

The chain uses TRBV4-2 and TRBJ1-1, with D unclear. V was clipped by 0 bases and J by 0 bases, with 8 bases between them. This CDR3 region has 15 residues. The germline CDR1 and CDR2 sequences are LGHNA and YNFKEQ. This CDR3 reads CASSQENSMNTEAFF. The CDR3 coding sequence is TGTGCCAGCAGCCAAGAGAACAGCATGAACACTGAAGCTTTCTTT.

This chain uses TRBV9 with TRBJ2-3; weak D call: TRBD2 (6 bases). This CDR3 is built from 15 residues. Deletions cut 0 bases from V and 1 base from J, with 9 bases between. Germline V gives CDR1 SGDLS, CDR2 YYNGEE. CDR3 protein: CASSVVAARTDTQYF. The CDR3 DNA reads TGTGCCAGCAGCGTAGTAGCGGCTCGCACAGATACGCAGTATTTT.

The chain couples TRBV28 to TRBJ2-1; 7 nucleotides line up with TRBD2. In germline, CDR1 is MDHEN, CDR2 SYDVKM. This CDR3 contains 14 residues. V dropped 5 bases and J dropped 9; count of bases not matched to a gene: 10. The CDR3 loop reads CASSVLPGGSEQFF. The DNA of the CDR3 is TGTGCCAGCAGTGTACTACCTGGCGGGAGTGAGCAGTTCTTC.

This chain joins TRBV4-1 and TRBJ2-1; D remains ambiguous. Germline V gene data show CDR1 as MGHRA and CDR2 as YSYEKL. The CDR3 covers 14 residues. V lost 4 bases to trimming and J lost 11 bases, with 18 bases between them. The CDR3 spells CASSPPRPETKQFF. CDR3 coding DNA: TGCGCCAGCAGCCCTCCGAGGCCAGAGACGAAGCAGTTCTTC.

The chain employs TRBV6-6 and TRBJ2-7; D remains unclear. Deletions cut 0 bases from V and 2 bases from J, with 11 bases between. Germline V gene lookup returns CDR1 MNHNY and CDR2 SVGAGI (reference sequence). The CDR3 totals 15 residues. Here the CDR3 reads CASSYSNLSPYEQYF. The CDR3 DNA reads as TGTGCCAGCAGTTACTCGAACCTTAGCCCCTACGAGCAGTACTTC.

The chain employs TRBV15 and TRBJ1-1; D is possibly TRBD1 (6 bases). The CDR3 is 15 amino acids. The V gene's germline CDR1 is LNHNV and CDR2 YYDKDF (reference sequence). Deletions cut 2 bases from V and 8 bases from J, with 18 bases between. The CDR3, as DNA: TGTGCCACCAGCAGATCACTGACTCTCGGACAGGAAGCTTTCTTT. Amino acid sequence: CATSRSLTLGQEAFF.

This sequence joins TRBV29-1 and TRBJ2-1; TRBD2 might be the D (5 bases). CDR3 size: 14 residues. V gave up 4 bases and J gave up 8 bases, with 18 bases separating them. From germline, CDR1 is SQVTM and CDR2 ANQGSEA. CDR3 sequence reads: CSVARGSVSDEQFF. The CDR3 DNA reads TGCAGCGTTGCTCGGGGATCGGTGAGCGATGAGCAGTTCTTC.